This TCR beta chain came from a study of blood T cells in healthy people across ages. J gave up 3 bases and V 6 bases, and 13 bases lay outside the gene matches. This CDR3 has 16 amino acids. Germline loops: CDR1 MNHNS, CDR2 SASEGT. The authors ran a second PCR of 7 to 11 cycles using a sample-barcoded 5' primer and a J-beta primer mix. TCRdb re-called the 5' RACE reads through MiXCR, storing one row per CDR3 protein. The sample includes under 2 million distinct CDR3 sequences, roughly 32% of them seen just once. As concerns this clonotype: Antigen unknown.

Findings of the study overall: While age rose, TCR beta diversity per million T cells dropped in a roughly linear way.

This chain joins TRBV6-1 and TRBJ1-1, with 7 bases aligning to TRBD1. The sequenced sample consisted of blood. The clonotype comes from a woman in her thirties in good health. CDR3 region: CASSRGHSTGDTEAFF. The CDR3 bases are TGTGCCAGCAGCCGTGGGCACTCTACAGGGGACACTGAAGCTTTCTTT.